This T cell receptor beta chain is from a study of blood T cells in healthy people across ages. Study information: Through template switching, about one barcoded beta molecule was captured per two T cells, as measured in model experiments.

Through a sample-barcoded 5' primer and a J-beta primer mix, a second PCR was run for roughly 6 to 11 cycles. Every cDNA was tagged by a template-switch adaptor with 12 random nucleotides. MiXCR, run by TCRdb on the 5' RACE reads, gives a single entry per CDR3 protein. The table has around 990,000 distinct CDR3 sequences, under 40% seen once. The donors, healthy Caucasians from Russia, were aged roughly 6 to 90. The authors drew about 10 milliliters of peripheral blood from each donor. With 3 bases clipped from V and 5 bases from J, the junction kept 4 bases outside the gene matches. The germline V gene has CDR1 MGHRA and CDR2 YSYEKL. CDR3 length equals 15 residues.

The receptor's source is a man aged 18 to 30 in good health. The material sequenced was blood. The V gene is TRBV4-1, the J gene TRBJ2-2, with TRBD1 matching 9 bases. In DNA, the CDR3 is TGCGCCAGCAGCCATTGGGACAGGGTTACCGGGGAGCTGTTTTTT. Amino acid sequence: CASSHWDRVTGELFF.